The TCR beta chain described here comes from a study of T-cell memory formation after mild COVID-19. Study-level findings and limits: Contracting CD4+ clones sat mainly in CM and EM; CD8+ in EMRA.

As regards this clonotype: The target antigen is unknown.

The CDR3 extends over 16 amino acids. Germline CDR1 reads SGHDN; CDR2 reads FVKESK. V lost 0 bases and J lost 4, with 15 bases in between. TCRdb processed the 5' RACE reads anew with MiXCR; each CDR3 protein has one entry. The sample carries nearly 350,000 distinct CDR3 sequences, over 10% recorded once. The TCR originated in a man aged 18-30 years who had mild COVID-19 (a few samples of this study predate the infection). Cell type and time point are not known. The rearrangement links TRBV14 to TRBJ1-1; D gene unclear. Sequencing was done on a sample of PBMCs or a T cell subset sorted from them (not recorded which). Here the CDR3 DNA reads TGTGCCAGCAGCCAAGACAAGGGAATTCGCGGCACTGAAGCTTTCTTT. This gives the protein CASSQDKGIRGTEAFF.